Below, one T cell receptor beta chain is given with its context. The data are from a study of T-cell memory formation after mild COVID-19. Study-wide background: Largely, TCR clusters stayed within a single donor.

A single record per CDR3 protein comes from TCRdb applying MiXCR to the 5' RACE reads. The table includes approximately 300,000 distinct CDR3 sequences, roughly 21% detected once. Germline V CDR1 and CDR2: DFQATT, SNEGSKA (reference sequence). The V gene lost 4 bases and the J gene lost 4 bases, with 22 bases spanning the gap. There are 16 residues in the CDR3. This receptor was obtained from a man aged 18 to 30 who had mild COVID-19 (a few samples of this study predate the infection). Cell type and time point are not known. The sample consisted of PBMCs or a T cell subset sorted from them (not recorded which). This sequence joins TRBV20-1 and TRBJ1-2, with D possibly TRBD1 on 6 matching bases. The CDR3 reads CSAMADSGTGGYGYTF. The DNA for the CDR3 is TGCAGTGCTATGGCGGACAGTGGGACGGGTGGCTATGGCTACACCTTC.